This T cell receptor (beta chain) was retrieved from a study of prognosis after radiotherapy for stage I lung cancer (dated by TCRdb to the early 2020s). For the study in its entirety: Roughly 20 stage I NSCLC patients were enrolled in Nanjing, China, between early 2018 and January 2019. Distant metastases were developed by four of the 19 patients after SBRT, at a median of 7 months, whereas no significant progression was observed in the other 15 patients. Every patient was regarded as medically inoperable, because of comorbidities in about a dozen cases and refusal of surgery in more than 5 cases. Under 15 patients had adenocarcinoma and roughly 7 had squamous cell carcinoma as the tumor histology. Using image-guided IMRT or VMAT, SBRT was delivered in 3 to 5 fractions at a biologically effective dose of at least 100 Gy. Peripheral blood TCR beta repertoires were profiled in stage I NSCLC patients before and after stereotactic body radiotherapy, and the repertoires were related to distant failure. In more than 13 patients the disease was a newly diagnosed primary stage I lung tumor, whereas a few had oligometastatic NSCLC following surgical resection of the primary tumor. For each of the approximately 20 patients, one blood sample was taken before SBRT and one after, so the study sequenced approximately 40 samples in total. The cohort included about twelve men and a handful of women, with a median age of about 70 years and a range of about 50 to 84 years. No patient received concurrent therapy alongside SBRT. Study-wide findings and limitations: Post-SBRT Shannon entropy and its change from baseline were lower in patients who developed distant metastases; baseline Shannon entropy was not associated with metastases. The small cohort and short follow-up limited the study, so independent validation of the findings is needed. Differences by metastasis status were reportedly seen in TRBV and TRBJ usage frequencies, involving two V genes at baseline and, after SBRT, 9 or 10 V genes and two J genes. No determination of tumor specificity was made for expanded TCR clones. All reported P values were unadjusted for multiple comparisons. After SBRT, the number of unique TCR clones decreased (median about 10,000 before versus some 6,400 after; Wilcoxon paired P=0.011).

Turning to this clonotype: The clone's antigen remains unknown. No base-level quality is on record; no much larger clone is a single base apart.

The CDR3, from cysteine to phenylalanine, totals 16 residues. Only CDR3 DNA remains: 48 bases, in frame from the first base. Germline trimming: 1 base from V, 7 bases from J; junction bases outside gene matches: 9. Based on the germline V gene, the CDR1 and CDR2 sequences are SGHTA and FQGNSA. The TCR beta CDR3 region was amplified from genomic DNA by two rounds of multiplex PCR. In the first PCR round, primers specific to each TRBV and TRBJ gene were used, and the primer sequences were filed in Chinese patent CN105087789A. The second PCR round used universal primers. The Roche High Pure PCR Template Preparation Kit was used to extract genomic DNA from the frozen PBMCs. An Illumina HiSeq 3000 was used to sequence the libraries paired-end with 151 bp reads. Per the source publication's procedure: CutAdapt was used to remove raw reads lacking the multiplex PCR primer sequences. High-quality paired reads were merged into contigs with PEAR. By alignment to reference sequences, MiXCR assigned TRB V, D and J gene segments to each contig. To remove sequencing errors, CDR3 sequences were clustered according to base quality and sequence similarity. Shannon entropy normalized by the natural log of productive TCR sequence number was used as the measure of diversity. To get clonality, Shannon entropy was divided by the natural log of the number of unique clonotypes, and that result was subtracted from one. The Youden index of ROC curves was used to select progression-free survival cut-offs for repertoire metrics, and analyses were performed in R 3.5.3. TCRdb itself trimmed the public reads at Q25 with fastp, ran MiXCR and retained productive beta chains. Each entry merges the rows of one CDR3 protein and shows their most common DNA and genes. Clone size and V and J calls follow TCRdb, not the original study. Counted in this sample were about 20,000 distinct CDR3 sequences; around two fifths of them appeared once. The ten largest clones capture 33% of the sample.

A history of other malignancies or of prior chemotherapy or radiotherapy was absent in all patients, and node-negative disease was shown on CT and PET/CT in all patients. Around 6 milliliters of peripheral venous blood were drawn into EDTA tubes at each of two time points. PBMCs were isolated by Ficoll-Paque Plus density-gradient centrifugation. Immediately after collection, samples were stored at -80 degrees C until analysis. The chain is encoded by TRBV7-2 joined to TRBJ2-3, and 9 junction bases match TRBD2. This clonotype was obtained from a donor over 45 with non-small cell lung cancer. The material was PBMCs, obtained before or after stereotactic body radiation therapy (not recorded which). The sequenced DNA: TGTGCCAGCAGCTTAGTGGCGGGGGGGCCGGCATATACGCAGTATTTT. Its translation reads: CASSLVAGGPAYTQYF.